These 24 T cell receptor beta chains were all obtained from the same sample, sequenced in a study of T cell responses to AZD1222 COVID-19 vaccine. TCRdb's copy holds only in-frame clones and misses some; the assay was immunoSEQ multiplex PCR. The sample shows 85,000 to 110,000 clones, 90% of them seen only once. Sequencing was performed on peripheral blood, taken on day 0 of AZD1222 vaccination. The receptors originated from an adult in good health.

With respect to this clone: The junction and the germline gene differ at one end; a read error may be behind it. This rearrangement joins TRBV7-7 to TRBJ2-5; D call uncertain. CDR3 size: 13 residues. Germline V gives CDR1 SSHAT, CDR2 FNYEAQ (reference sequence). The CDR3 loop is CASSQGSRGTQYF. CDR3 nucleotides: TGTGCTAGCAGCCAAGGATCTCGAGGGACCCAGTACTTC.

The CDR3 bases are TGTGCCAGCAGCTTGGGGGACAGGGAATTCTATGGCTACACCTTC. As protein: CASSLGDREFYGYTF. The chain combines TRBV5-5 with TRBJ1-2, with 9 bases matching TRBD1. The CDR3 sequence is 15 residues long. V lost 0 bases and J lost 4; bases outside the gene matches: 4. Germline V gene lookup returns CDR1 SGHKS and CDR2 YYEKEE (reference sequence). Full variable domain (rest looked up from reference TRBV5-5 and TRBJ1-2): DAGVTQSPTHLIKTRGQQVTLRCSPISGHKSVSWYQQVLGQGPQFIFQYYEKEERGRGNFPDRFSARQFPNYSSELNVNALLLGDSALYLCASSLGDREFYGYTFGSGTRLTVV.

The chain uses TRBV2 and TRBJ1-1, with TRBD1 identical over 12 bases. CDR3 length: 15 residues. In germline, CDR1 is SNHLY, CDR2 FYNNEI. Unmatched junction bases numbered 6, after V lost 6 bases and J lost 4 bases. CDR3 sequence reads: CASRPGTGGGTEAFF. The CDR3 DNA reads TGTGCCAGCAGACCCGGGACAGGGGGCGGCACTGAAGCTTTCTTT.

The chain carries TRBV7-9 and TRBJ1-2, with a weak D call TRBD1 (5 bases). Germline CDR1 is SEHNR and CDR2 is FQNEAQ (reference sequence). This CDR3 comprises 15 residues. V shed 5 bases and J shed 5 bases, with 18 bases lying between them. The CDR3, as DNA: TGTGCCAGCAGCCCCGATGGACAAATAACGTATGGCTACACCTTC. Translation gives CASSPDGQITYGYTF.

This clone was seen just once. The rearrangement uses TRBV5-1 and TRBJ2-3; D uncertain. V shed 4 bases and J shed 2 bases, with 8 bases lying between them. The CDR3 sequence is 13 residues long. The germline V gene has CDR1 SGHRS and CDR2 YFSETQ. Written as DNA, the CDR3 is TGCGCCAGCAGCCGGTGGATCACAGATACGCAGTATTTT. Translation gives CASSRWITDTQYF.

The table lists this clone with a count of one. The V call is TRBV27, the J call TRBJ2-7; no definite D call. Trimming left V 4 bases short and J 6 bases short, with 16 bases between. CDR1 is MNHEY and CDR2 is SMNVEV in the germline V gene (reference sequence). There are 14 residues in the CDR3. The CDR3, as DNA: TGTGCCAGCAGTTACGGAACGGTCCGGCGCGAGCAGTACTTC. Translating gives CASSYGTVRREQYF.

This rearrangement joins TRBV6-2 or TRBV6-3 to TRBJ2-1, with 9 bases fitting TRBD2. V gave up 3 bases and J gave up 6 bases; unmatched junction bases: 6. The CDR3 length is 15 residues. Germline CDR1 reads MNHEY; CDR2 reads SVGEGT. CDR3 sequence (DNA): TGTGCCAGCAGTTATGCGGGGGGGCTGTTCAATGAGCAGTTCTTC. This gives the protein CASSYAGGLFNEQFF.

The CDR3 protein is CASSIRQTNYTF. The DNA of the CDR3 is TGTGCCAGTAGTATAAGACAGACCAACTACACCTTC. The V and J genes are TRBV19 and TRBJ1-2; D is possibly TRBD1 (5 bases). The germline CDR1 and CDR2 sequences are LNHDA and SQIVND (reference sequence). The CDR3 has 12 residues. V was trimmed by 2 bases and J by 10 bases, leaving 11 bases between them. Variable domain in full (rest from reference TRBV19 and TRBJ1-2): DGGITQSPKYLFRKEGQNVTLSCEQNLNHDAMYWYRQDPGQGLRLIYYSQIVNDFQKGDIAEGYSVSREKKESFPLTVTSAQKNPTAFYLCASSIRQTNYTFGSGTRLTVV.

V gene TRBV11-2 combines with J gene TRBJ1-2; 9 bases align to TRBD1. The V and J ends lost 3 bases and 7 bases, in that order; junction bases with no gene match: 9. Germline V gene lookup returns CDR1 SGHAT and CDR2 FQNNGV. The CDR3 has 15 amino acids. In nucleotides, the CDR3 is TGTGCCAGCAGCTTGGGGACACAGGGGGCCGGTGGCTACACCTTC. Encoded protein: CASSLGTQGAGGYTF. Looking up the rest from reference TRBV11-2 and TRBJ1-2 gives the full variable domain: EAGVAQSPRYKIIEKRQSVAFWCNPISGHATLYWYQQILGQGPKLLIQFQNNGVVDDSQLPKDRFSAERLKGVDSTLKIQPAKLEDSAVYLCASSLGTQGAGGYTFGSGTRLTVV.

The chain recombines TRBV4-2 with TRBJ1-2; TRBD1 matches at 8 bases. The germline CDR1 and CDR2 sequences are LGHNA and YNFKEQ. The CDR3 runs 14 residues. V was pared by 4 bases and J by 3 bases, with 4 bases of the junction left unmatched. CDR3 bases: TGTGCCAGCAGCCCCGGGACAGGCGACTATGGCTACACCTTC. Translated: CASSPGTGDYGYTF.

The chain couples TRBV11-3 to TRBJ2-3, with D tentatively TRBD2 (5 bases). The germline V and J ends were trimmed by 2 bases and 3 bases, with 21 bases remaining between them. This CDR3 is built from 18 residues. Looked up from germline, CDR1 is SGHNT and CDR2 is YENEEA. CDR3 sequence (DNA): TGTGCCAGCAGCTTACCTTGCCGAGGAGGCGTGAGGACAGATACGCAGTATTTT. Protein: CASSLPCRGGVRTDTQYF. The entire variable domain, with the rest obtained from reference TRBV11-3 and TRBJ2-3, is as follows: EAGVVQSPRYKIIEKKQPVAFWCNPISGHNTLYWYLQNLGQGPELLIRYENEEAVDDSQLPKDRFSAERLKGVDSTLKIQPAELGDSAVYLCASSLPCRGGVRTDTQYFGPGTRLTVL.

This clone was observed once. The V call is TRBV27, the J call TRBJ2-3; D is possibly TRBD2 (7 bases). Deletions cut 6 bases from V and 4 bases from J, with 17 bases between. Germline V gene lookup returns CDR1 MNHEY and CDR2 SMNVEV (reference sequence). The CDR3 is 15 residues long. CDR3 DNA sequence: TGTGCCAGCAGACCCGGGGGGCCGGGCTCAGATACGCAGTATTTT. It is translated as CASRPGGPGSDTQYF.

The chain employs TRBV30 and TRBJ2-4, with 11 bases identical to TRBD1. The V gene's germline CDR1 is GTSNPN and CDR2 SVGIG (reference sequence). This CDR3 has 14 amino acids. The trim removed 4 bases at V and 7 bases at J, leaving 6 bases unmatched. The CDR3 protein is CAWNQGTGGNIQYF. The CDR3 DNA reads TGTGCCTGGAATCAGGGGACAGGGGGTAACATTCAGTACTTC.

This clone was found once. The chain joins TRBV28 to TRBJ1-5; unclear D gene. V lost 5 bases and J 0 bases, leaving 8 bases between the germline ends. Per germline, CDR1 MDHEN and CDR2 SYDVKM. This CDR3 is built from 14 residues. The CDR3 is CASSTDDSNQPQHF. Here the CDR3 DNA reads TGTGCCAGCAGTACCGACGATAGCAATCAGCCCCAGCATTTT.

The chain links TRBV7-8 to TRBJ2-5; 7 bases map to TRBD2. The CDR3 has 15 residues. Per the germline V gene, CDR1 is SGHVS and CDR2 is FQNEAQ. With 5 bases clipped from V and 5 bases from J, the junction kept 11 bases outside the gene matches. The CDR3 sequence is CASSISGLGGETQYF. CDR3 in DNA: TGTGCCAGCAGCATCTCGGGGCTCGGGGGGGAGACCCAGTACTTC. The full variable domain, rest sourced from reference TRBV7-8 and TRBJ2-5, is GAGVSQSPRYKVAKRGQDVALRCDPISGHVSLFWYQQALGQGPEFLTYFQNEAQLDKSGLPSDRFFAERPEGSVSTLKIQRTQQEDSAVYLCASSISGLGGETQYFGPGTRLLVL.

The chain uses TRBV12-3 or TRBV12-4 and TRBJ2-3; D gene uncertain. The V end was cut by 5 bases, the J end by 4 bases, with 7 bases between. CDR3 length equals 12 residues. CDR3 in amino acids: CASSVSADTQYF. CDR3 nucleotide sequence: TGTGCCAGCAGTGTGAGTGCAGATACGCAGTATTTT.

The chain employs TRBV4-3 and TRBJ2-7; 8 nucleotides align to TRBD1. This CDR3 has 15 residues. The germline V gene encodes CDR1 LGHNA and CDR2 YSLEER. V shed 5 bases and J 2 bases; nucleotides not matched to a gene: 8. CDR3 sequence reads: CASSEGAGGPYEQYF. The CDR3 nucleotides are TGCGCCAGCAGCGAGGGGGCAGGGGGCCCCTACGAGCAGTACTTC.

In regard to this clone: Germline and junction disagree at one end, which may indicate a read error. The chain combines TRBV30 with TRBJ1-1; no reliable D call. There are 11 residues in the CDR3. From germline, CDR1 is GTSNPN and CDR2 SVGIG (reference sequence). The CDR3: CAWSPNAEAFF. The CDR3 coding sequence is TGTGCCTGGAGTCCGAACGCTGAAGCTTTCTTT.

This clone has a handful of counts. This sequence joins TRBV5-4 and TRBJ1-1; D ambiguous. Germline V gives CDR1 SGHNT, CDR2 YYREEE (reference sequence). Trimming left V 0 bases short and J 1 base short, with 4 bases between. The CDR3 length is 13 residues. The CDR3 DNA follows: TGTGCCAGCAGCTTGGAGTGGAACACTGAAGCTTTCTTT. Protein product: CASSLEWNTEAFF. The variable domain in full, with the rest retrieved from reference TRBV5-4 and TRBJ1-1, is ETGVTQSPTHLIKTRGQQVTLRCSSQSGHNTVSWYQQALGQGPQFIFQYYREEENGRGNFPPRFSGLQFPNYSSELNVNALELDDSALYLCASSLEWNTEAFFGQGTRLTVV.

The chain combines TRBV11-2 with TRBJ2-6, with D perhaps assigned TRBD1 or TRBD2 (5 bases each). Germline values: CDR1 SGHAT, CDR2 FQNNGV. Between the trimmed V and J ends, which lost 6 bases and 0 bases, there was a span of 15 bases. The CDR3 contains 17 residues. The DNA for the CDR3 is TGTGCCAGCAGGAGACCCGGGGCGAGCTCTGGGGCCAACGTCCTGACTTTC. Translation gives CASRRPGASSGANVLTF.

The J gene is TRBJ1-4, the V gene TRBV6-6; D is unresolved. The ends were cut back, 7 bases at V and 8 bases at J, with 20 bases in the middle. The CDR3 loop spans 15 amino acids. Germline lookup yields CDR1 MNHNY and CDR2 SVGAGI (reference sequence). CDR3 sequence reads: CASTLWGPKREKLFF. The CDR3 DNA sequence: TGTGCCAGCACCCTATGGGGTCCGAAGAGGGAAAAACTGTTTTTT.

The chain couples TRBV7-9 to TRBJ2-1, with no clear D. The CDR3 is made up of 11 amino acids. Germline V gene data show CDR1 as SEHNR and CDR2 as FQNEAQ (reference sequence). Trimming left V 8 bases short and J 8 bases short, with 10 bases between. The CDR3 reads CASGHMDEQFF. Here the CDR3 DNA reads TGTGCCAGCGGTCACATGGATGAGCAGTTCTTC.

This clone was recorded only once. This rearrangement joins TRBV21-1 to TRBJ1-6. TRBV21-1 is recorded as a pseudogene. The CDR3 spans 14 residues. CDR3 sequence: CASSKSGRRSPLHF. CDR3 sequence (DNA): TGTGCCAGCAGCAAGTCGGGTCGTCGTTCACCCCTCCACTTT.

This clone appeared once. The chain uses TRBV6-5 and TRBJ2-3; D may correspond to TRBD1 or TRBD2 (6 bases each). Germline lookup yields CDR1 MNHEY and CDR2 SVGAGI. The V end lost 4 bases, the J end lost 4 bases, and 18 bases lay between the germline ends. There are 16 residues in the CDR3. The CDR3 DNA is TGTGCCAGCAGTTCCTTTTGGGGGGCTAGTGCAGATACGCAGTATTTT. Translated, it gives CASSSFWGASADTQYF.